The following is a TCR beta chain sequence with its context. Libraries were prepared by immunoSEQ multiplex PCR; TCRdb keeps only in-frame clonotypes and omits some of them. The data hold about 210,000 clones, with about 88% observed a single time. The sample belongs to a study of blood T cell repertoires in COVID-19. Study summary: The United States, Italy and Spain were the sources of the acute and convalescent COVID-19 samples. T cells, B-cell-depleted T cells, or PBMCs supplied cDNA or gDNA.

V was clipped by 0 bases and J by 6 bases, with 15 bases between them. The germline CDR1 and CDR2 sequences are SGDLS and YYNGEE. There are 15 residues in the CDR3. The chain joins TRBV9 to TRBJ1-1; weak D call: TRBD1 (5 bases). Material for sequencing was peripheral blood. This clonotype was obtained from a woman in her forties with acute or convalescent COVID-19. CDR3 protein: CASSVDGRAAAEAFF. The CDR3 region has the DNA TGTGCCAGCAGCGTAGATGGCAGGGCGGCGGCTGAAGCTTTCTTT. Full variable domain (rest looked up from reference TRBV9 and TRBJ1-1): DSGVTQTPKHLITATGQRVTLRCSPRSGDLSVYWYQQSLDQGLQFLIQYYNGEERAKGNILERFSAQQFPDLHSELNLSSLELGDSALYFCASSVDGRAAAEAFFGQGTRLTVV.